The entry below gives a single T cell receptor (beta chain) sequence along with its context. This clone showed up just a few times. It has no known antigen specificity. One base away there is no much larger clone; base qualities are not given. Sequences SEHNR (CDR1) and FQNEAQ (CDR2) are obtained from the germline V gene (reference sequence). From the cysteine up to the phenylalanine, the CDR3 has a length of 16 residues. The read is trimmed to its CDR3 DNA, 48 bases read in frame from base 1. Trimming costs V 6 bases and J 8 bases, and their ends lie 25 bases apart. The sample belongs to a study of blood T cell repertoires in COVID-19 (dated by TCRdb to the early 2020s). Context from the whole study: The collaborator samples originated in the United States, Italy and Spain and spanned the acute and convalescent phases of COVID-19. The prospective study material was composed of cDNA or gDNA derived from T cells, B-cell-depleted T cells, or PBMCs. Subjects who had been exposed to COVID-19, were actively infected with it, or had recovered from it provided the deeply sampled blood TCRbeta repertoires that made up the dataset. The repertoires were released in a freely available public database meant as a resource for research on the immune response to SARS-CoV-2. The samples were drawn from the first 160 participants of the ongoing ImmuneRACE study and from 950 to 1,500 subjects provided by 6 global collaborators. A de-identified subject ID, COVID-19 status, age in years and sex were almost always included in the sample metadata. Where available, HLA class I and class II types were taken from metadata supplied by the sample provider and were not determined by assay-based typing.

Samples from volunteer blood donors who had recovered from COVID-19 were contributed by a second Seattle source. The collaborating institutions used their own protocols to collect whole blood in K2EDTA tubes. For TCRbeta analysis, collaborator samples were shipped as frozen whole blood, as isolated PBMCs, or as DNA extracted from either sample type. The immunoSEQ Assay, a bias-controlled multiplex PCR, was used to amplify TCRbeta CDR3 regions from genomic DNA. Per the original workflow: Within the assay, amplification of reference gene primers was used to estimate how many nucleated cells each sample contained. Sequence reads were collapsed and filtered to measure the absolute abundance of every unique TCRbeta CDR3 rearrangement. For each sample, productive Simpson clonality was calculated as the square root of Simpson's diversity index across productive rearrangements. In TCRdb, the immuneACCESS table is reduced to in-frame sequences with V and J assigned. These tables do not hold every clone; where another copy was compared, an unresolved V gene accounts for under half, and the others remain unexplained. The V and J calls and clone size are taken from that table; D and trimming were inferred from the DNA. The sample table holds roughly 200,000 clones, of which 80% to 90% were seen once. Jointly, the top ten make up about 6.2% of the sample.

Points the paper makes about the study in general: How much clinical and demographic metadata was included differed by source and by participant, and the metadata was provided uncurated.

The TCR sequence derives from a man aged 60 to 75 who had recovered from COVID-19. The sequencing input was peripheral blood. The chain was built from TRBV7-9 and TRBJ1-2, with TRBD1 tentatively as D gene (5 bases match). The sequenced DNA is TGTGCCAGCAGTCAAAGCGGGCAGCCTCCCCCAGGGGGCTACACCTTC. Protein translation: CASSQSGQPPPGGYTF.